This T cell receptor (beta chain) stems from a study of T cell responses to AZD1222 COVID-19 vaccine. The protocol was immunoSEQ multiplex PCR, while the TCRdb copy is restricted to in-frame clones and leaves out a portion. The sample contains roughly 99,000 clones, approximately 90% of which appear only once. The CDR3 runs 15 residues. The V end was cut by 5 bases, the J end by 2 bases, with 13 bases between. Per germline, CDR1 SGHVS and CDR2 FNYEAQ. The TCR sequence derives from an adult who received the AZD1222 COVID-19 vaccine. Sequences were derived from peripheral blood, sampled 28 days after the second AZD1222 dose. The genes are TRBV7-6 and TRBJ2-1; D is undetermined. CDR3 DNA sequence: TGTGCCAGCAGCCTGCCCCCTAGGGCCTACAATGAGCAGTTCTTC. This translates into CASSLPPRAYNEQFF. Full variable domain (remainder filled in from reference TRBV7-6 and TRBJ2-1): GAGVSQSPRYKVTKRGQDVALRCDPISGHVSLYWYRQALGQGPEFLTYFNYEAQQDKSGLPNDRFSAERPEGSISTLTIQRTEQRDSAMYRCASSLPPRAYNEQFFGPGTRLTVL.